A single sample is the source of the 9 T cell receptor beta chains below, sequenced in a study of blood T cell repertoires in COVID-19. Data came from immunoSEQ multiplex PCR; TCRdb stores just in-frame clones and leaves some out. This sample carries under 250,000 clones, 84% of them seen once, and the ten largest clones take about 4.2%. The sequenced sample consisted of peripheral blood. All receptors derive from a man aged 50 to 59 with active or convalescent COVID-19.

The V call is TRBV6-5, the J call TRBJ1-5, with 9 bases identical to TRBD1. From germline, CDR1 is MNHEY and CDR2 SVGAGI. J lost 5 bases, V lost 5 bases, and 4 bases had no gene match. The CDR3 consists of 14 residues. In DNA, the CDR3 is TGTGCCAGCAGTCTAGGACAGGGGCATCAGCCCCAGCATTTT. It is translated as CASSLGQGHQPQHF.

The CDR3 DNA is TGTGCCAGCAGTTACCTGGGCACCACCTACGAGCAGTACTTC. Protein sequence: CASSYLGTTYEQYF. The V call is TRBV6-5, the J call TRBJ2-7; D unclear. CDR1 is MNHEY, CDR2 SVGAGI, per germline. V was pared by 2 bases and J by 2 bases, with 10 bases between. This CDR3 comprises 14 residues.

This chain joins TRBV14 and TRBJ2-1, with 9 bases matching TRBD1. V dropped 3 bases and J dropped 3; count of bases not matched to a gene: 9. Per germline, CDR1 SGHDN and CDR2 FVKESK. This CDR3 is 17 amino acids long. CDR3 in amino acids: CASSHLTGTGSYNEQFF. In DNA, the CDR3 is TGTGCCAGCAGCCATCTTACCGGGACAGGGAGCTACAATGAGCAGTTCTTC. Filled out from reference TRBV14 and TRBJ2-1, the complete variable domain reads EAGVTQFPSHSVIEKGQTVTLRCDPISGHDNLYWYRRVMGKEIKFLLHFVKESKQDESGMPNNRFLAERTGGTYSTLKVQPAELEDSGVYFCASSHLTGTGSYNEQFFGPGTRLTVL.

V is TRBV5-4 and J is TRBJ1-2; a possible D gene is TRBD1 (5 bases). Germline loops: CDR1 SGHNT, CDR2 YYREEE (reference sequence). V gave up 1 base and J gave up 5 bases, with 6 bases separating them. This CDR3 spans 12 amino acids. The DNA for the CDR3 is TGTGCCAGCAGCTTGCCAGGGTATGGCTACACCTTC. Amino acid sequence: CASSLPGYGYTF.

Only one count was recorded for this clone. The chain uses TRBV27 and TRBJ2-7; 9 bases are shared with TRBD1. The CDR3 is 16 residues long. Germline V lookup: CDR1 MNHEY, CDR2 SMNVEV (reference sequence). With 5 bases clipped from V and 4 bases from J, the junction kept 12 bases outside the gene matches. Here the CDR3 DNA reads TGTGCCAGCAGTCTTGGGTTTACAGGGGGCAAGTACGAGCAGTACTTC. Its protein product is CASSLGFTGGKYEQYF.

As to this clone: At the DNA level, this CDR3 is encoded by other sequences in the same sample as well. CDR3 DNA: TGTGCCAGCAGGGGGAGGCCTGAAGCTTTCTTT. Translating it yields CASRGRPEAFF. The chain uses TRBV28 and TRBJ1-1; no clear D. V was clipped by 6 bases and J by 6 bases, with 8 bases between them. CDR1 and CDR2 (germline): MDHEN, SYDVKM. This CDR3 contains 11 residues. Full variable domain (outside the CDR3, taken from reference TRBV28 and TRBJ1-1): DVKVTQSSRYLVKRTGEKVFLECVQDMDHENMFWYRQDPGLGLRLIYFSYDVKMKEKGDIPEGYSVSREKKERFSLILESASTNQTSMYLCASRGRPEAFFGQGTRLTVV.

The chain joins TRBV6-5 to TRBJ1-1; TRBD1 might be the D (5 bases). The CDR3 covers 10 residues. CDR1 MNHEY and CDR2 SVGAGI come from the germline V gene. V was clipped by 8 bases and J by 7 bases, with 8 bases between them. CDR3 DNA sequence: TGTGCCAGCCGAGACAGTGAAGCTTTCTTT. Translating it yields CASRDSEAFF.

This CDR3 is CASSWSGQGDGDEQYF. CDR3 bases: TGCGCCAGCAGTTGGTCAGGACAGGGGGACGGGGACGAGCAGTACTTC. The chain couples TRBV5-1 to TRBJ2-7; TRBD1 agrees at 10 bases. The CDR3 is made up of 16 amino acids. Germline-derived CDR1 and CDR2 are SGHRS and YFSETQ. V lost 5 bases and J lost 5; bases outside the gene matches: 13.

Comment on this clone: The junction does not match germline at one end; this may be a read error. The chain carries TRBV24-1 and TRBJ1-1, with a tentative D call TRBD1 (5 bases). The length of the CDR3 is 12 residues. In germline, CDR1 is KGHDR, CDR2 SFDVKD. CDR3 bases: TGTGCCACCAGTGATGGCGGGACTGAGGCTTTCTTT. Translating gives CATSDGGTEAFF.